The 20 T cell receptor beta chains presented below share a single source sample, sequenced in a study of shared T cell receptors in the human thymus. Sequencing was performed with immunoSEQ multiplex PCR; in TCRdb, only in-frame clones are kept and a portion is missing. The data show roughly 660,000 clones, with approximately 88% seen just once and 0.0095% to 0.012% held by the top ten. The data were also submitted as part of a second study, on human thymus T cells.

Sample: thymocytes. These receptor sequences come from a boy under two years old with a congenital heart defect.

V usage is TRBV14 and J usage is TRBJ1-2; D is ambiguous. The CDR3 covers 15 residues. With 9 bases removed from V and 7 bases from J, the gap between germline ends came to 24 bases. In germline, CDR1 is SGHDN, CDR2 FVKESK. The CDR3 DNA follows: TGTGCCAGTAGACCGTGGGGTTCCGCGGGTGCTGGCTACACCTTC. Protein: CASRPWGSAGAGYTF.

V gene TRBV27 combines with J gene TRBJ1-2, with TRBD1 identical over 7 bases. The CDR3 is 13 residues long. CDR1 is MNHEY and CDR2 is SMNVEV in the germline V gene (reference sequence). V was pared by 5 bases and J by 6 bases, with 6 bases of the junction left unmatched. The CDR3 here is CASSLTGEDGYTF. The CDR3 bases are TGTGCCAGCAGTCTTACAGGGGAGGATGGCTACACCTTC.

The V gene is TRBV30, the J gene TRBJ1-2; D is possibly TRBD1 (5 bases). The V and J ends lost 0 bases and 2 bases respectively, with 25 bases between them. This CDR3 region has 19 residues. Germline loops: CDR1 GTSNPN, CDR2 SVGIG (reference sequence). CDR3 loop: CAWSVGQAQHRDSNYGYTF. For the CDR3, the DNA is TGTGCCTGGAGTGTCGGTCAAGCCCAACACCGGGACTCAAACTATGGCTACACCTTC.

Details on this clone: Other DNA sequences in the sample encode the same CDR3. The chain employs TRBV5-1 and TRBJ2-7, with TRBD1 identical over 12 bases. Germline CDR1 and CDR2: SGHRS and YFSETQ. Trimming removed 0 bases from V and 7 bases from J; junction bases left unmatched: 5. This CDR3 is built from 15 residues. The CDR3 nucleotides are TGCGCCAGCAGCTTGGCGGGACAGGGGGCCCATGAGCAGTACTTC. Its protein is CASSLAGQGAHEQYF.

The V gene is TRBV7-6, the J gene TRBJ2-3; D might be TRBD1 (5 bases). There are 20 residues in the CDR3. CDR1 SGHVS and CDR2 FNYEAQ come from the germline V gene. The V gene lost 3 bases and the J gene lost 3 bases, with 28 bases spanning the gap. The CDR3 nucleotides read TGTGCCAGCAGCTTGAGGACGAAACCAAGGACACTTATAGGGACAGATACGCAGTATTTT. This encodes CASSLRTKPRTLIGTDTQYF.

The rearrangement joins TRBV2 to TRBJ1-2, with 9 positions matching TRBD1. The germline gives CDR1 SNHLY, CDR2 FYNNEI. V lost 4 bases and J lost 7; bases outside the gene matches: 7. The CDR3 length is 14 residues. CDR3: CASSGGQGGAGYTF. DNA for the CDR3: TGTGCCAGCAGTGGGGGACAGGGTGGTGCTGGCTACACCTTC.

The V call is TRBV19, the J call TRBJ1-3; TRBD1 might be the D (6 bases). Between the trimmed V and J ends, which lost 3 bases and 4 bases, there was a span of 10 bases. The CDR3 totals 14 residues. Germline V gene lookup returns CDR1 LNHDA and CDR2 SQIVND (reference sequence). The CDR3 nucleotides are TGTGCCAGTAGTATTGCAGGGGCCGGAAACACCATATATTTT. It is translated as CASSIAGAGNTIYF. Using reference TRBV19 and TRBJ1-3 for the parts outside the CDR3, the full variable domain is DGGITQSPKYLFRKEGQNVTLSCEQNLNHDAMYWYRQDPGQGLRLIYYSQIVNDFQKGDIAEGYSVSREKKESFPLTVTSAQKNPTAFYLCASSIAGAGNTIYFGEGSWLTVV.

This chain joins TRBV4-3 and TRBJ2-7, with D perhaps matching TRBD2 (7 bases). Germline V gene lookup returns CDR1 LGHNA and CDR2 YSLEER. This CDR3 spans 14 amino acids. V shed 4 bases and J shed 8 bases, with 18 bases lying between them. CDR3 nucleotide sequence: TGCGCCAGCAGCCCCCGGAGGGGGGGCTATAAGCAGTACTTC. It translates to CASSPRRGGYKQYF.

This chain uses TRBV5-6 with TRBJ2-5, with TRBD1 as a possible D gene (6 bases). Trimming shortened V by 6 bases and J by 1 base, and 10 bases separated the two germline ends. Per the germline V gene, CDR1 is SGHDT and CDR2 is YYEEEE. This CDR3 region has 13 residues. The CDR3 region has the DNA TGTGCCAGCAACACAGGGATCCAAGAGACCCAGTACTTC. It codes for CASNTGIQETQYF.

V usage is TRBV15 and J usage is TRBJ2-1; TRBD2 matches 8 bases. The V and J ends lost 0 bases and 4 bases, in that order; junction bases with no gene match: 8. The CDR3 runs to 17 residues. Germline V gene lookup returns CDR1 LNHNV and CDR2 YYDKDF (reference sequence). CDR3 DNA: TGTGCCACCAGCAGAGAATGGTCTAGCGGGCAGTACAATGAGCAGTTCTTC. Encoded protein: CATSREWSSGQYNEQFF.

The CDR3 spells CASSQDRQSGQYF. In nucleotides, the CDR3 is TGCGCCAGCAGCCAAGATAGACAGTCAGGGCAGTACTTC. The chain combines TRBV4-1 with TRBJ2-7; possibly TRBD1 for D (5 bases). The length of the CDR3 is 13 residues. CDR1 and CDR2 from the germline V gene are MGHRA and YSYEKL. Trimming removed 0 bases from V and 9 bases from J, with 12 bases in between.

The chain links TRBV29-1 to TRBJ2-7; TRBD1 aligns across 12 bases. CDR1 and CDR2 (germline): SQVTM, ANQGSEA. The CDR3 runs 14 residues. V was clipped by 3 bases and J by 5 bases; unmatched bases: 5. CDR3 amino acids: CSVDLRDRGHEQYF. In DNA, the CDR3 is TGCAGCGTTGACCTCCGGGACAGGGGGCACGAGCAGTACTTC.

This clone has only a few counts. This chain connects TRBV28 to TRBJ2-3, with TRBD2 identical over 7 bases. CDR1 and CDR2 (germline): MDHEN, SYDVKM. The V segment lost 2 bases and the J segment 6 bases; nucleotides outside the gene matches: 5. There are 14 residues in the CDR3. The CDR3 DNA reads as TGTGCCAGCAGTTTAAGGACTAGTGTGGATACGCAGTATTTT. Its protein product is CASSLRTSVDTQYF.

This clone was counted only a few times. The gene calls are TRBV5-8 and TRBJ1-4; D is uncertain. The CDR3 covers 12 residues. Trimming left V 4 bases short and J 8 bases short, with 9 bases between. CDR1 and CDR2 (germline): SGHTS, YDEGEE. The CDR3 reads CASSLEAEKLFF. CDR3 DNA sequence: TGTGCCAGCAGCCTCGAAGCGGAAAAACTGTTTTTT.

The chain couples TRBV7-9 to TRBJ2-5, with D possibly matching TRBD2 (7 bases). The V gene lost 6 bases and the J gene lost 3 bases, with 23 bases spanning the gap. CDR1 and CDR2 (germline): SEHNR, FQNEAQ (reference sequence). The CDR3 is 17 residues long. The CDR3 reads CASSPGGGALWEETQYF. CDR3 DNA: TGTGCCAGCAGTCCGGGTGGGGGGGCTCTTTGGGAAGAGACCCAGTACTTC.

This chain links TRBV27 with TRBJ2-7; possible D gene TRBD1, 6 bases. This CDR3 comprises 16 residues. Germline loops: CDR1 MNHEY, CDR2 SMNVEV (reference sequence). The V gene lost 7 bases and the J gene lost 3 bases, with 22 bases spanning the gap. CDR3 region: CASIWPGTSIGYEQYF. DNA for the CDR3: TGTGCCAGCATCTGGCCAGGGACAAGTATTGGCTACGAGCAGTACTTC.

The chain has TRBV7-8 and TRBJ2-7; TRBD2 matches at 12 bases. The length of the CDR3 is 15 residues. After removal of 1 base from V and 3 bases from J, the junction contained 1 base not matched to a gene. Germline V CDR1 and CDR2: SGHVS, FQNEAQ. Here the CDR3 DNA reads TGTGCCAGCAGCTTAGGGACTAGCGGGATCTACGAGCAGTACTTC. This gives the protein CASSLGTSGIYEQYF.

This clone was seen a single time. In nucleotides, the CDR3 is TGTGCCAGCAGCAAGGACAGGGCCTCCTCTGGAAACACCATATATTTT. Translation: CASSKDRASSGNTIYF. This rearrangement joins TRBV7-6 to TRBJ1-3, with 8 positions matching TRBD1. Trimming took 5 bases from V and 0 from J; bases not matched to a gene: 6. The CDR3 runs to 16 residues. CDR1 and CDR2 (germline): SGHVS, FNYEAQ.

CDR3 loop: CASSMVIFGPNEQFF. The CDR3 DNA follows: TGTGCCAGTAGTATGGTGATATTTGGCCCCAATGAGCAGTTCTTC. The chain joins TRBV19 to TRBJ2-1; D is undetermined. In germline, CDR1 is LNHDA, CDR2 SQIVND (reference sequence). The CDR3 has 15 residues. V was cut by 3 bases and J by 6 bases, with 15 bases left in between.

The genes are TRBV4-2 and TRBJ1-1; D is perhaps TRBD1 (5 bases). With 1 base removed from V and 5 bases from J, the gap between germline ends came to 17 bases. CDR1 LGHNA and CDR2 YNFKEQ come from the germline V gene. This CDR3 contains 16 residues. CDR3 region: CASSQVPPPGGTEAFF. CDR3 bases: TGTGCCAGCAGCCAAGTCCCCCCTCCGGGGGGTACTGAAGCTTTCTTT.